This T cell receptor (beta chain) was recorded in a study of blood T cell repertoires in COVID-19. This CDR3 region has 15 residues. Trimming cost V 5 bases and J 3 bases; bases outside gene matches: 3. The germline V gene encodes CDR1 SEHNR and CDR2 FQNEAQ (reference sequence). Assay: immunoSEQ multiplex PCR; the TCRdb copy retains only in-frame clones and omits some. The sample includes around 100,000 clones, over 75% seen only once; the top ten take 5.1%. This clonotype originated in a man aged 50 to 60 with acute or convalescent COVID-19. The V and J genes are TRBV7-9 and TRBJ1-4, with TRBD1 identical over 10 bases. The sequenced sample was peripheral blood. CDR3 nucleotides: TGTGCCAGCAGCCCAGGACAGGGGGCTAATGAAAAACTGTTTTTT. Its translation is CASSPGQGANEKLFF.